Listed here are 32 T cell receptor beta chains from one sample, sequenced in a study of cytomegalovirus exposure and HLA in healthy donors. The PCR used 60 Vbeta and 13 Jbeta primers. Profiled with immunoSEQ multiplex PCR; TCRdb holds only in-frame clones, not every one. The sample shows fewer than 250,000 clones, 65% to 85% of them seen only once. The source material was PBMCs. All receptors come from a woman aged 18-30 years in good health and CMV-seronegative.

This clone has only a few counts. This chain joins TRBV30 and TRBJ1-1, with D hard to call. With 1 base removed from V and 5 bases from J, the gap between germline ends came to 17 bases. Germline CDR1 reads GTSNPN; CDR2 reads SVGIG (reference sequence). The CDR3 loop spans 15 amino acids. The CDR3 here is CAWSDPGFFQTEAFF. In nucleotides, the CDR3 is TGTGCCTGGAGTGATCCGGGGTTCTTTCAGACTGAAGCTTTCTTT.

J is TRBJ2-5 and V is TRBV4-1, with TRBD2 matching 8 bases. Trimming at V came to 2 bases and at J to 1 base, leaving 9 bases not matched to a gene. The germline gives CDR1 MGHRA, CDR2 YSYEKL. This CDR3 contains 17 residues. The CDR3 DNA reads TGCGCCAGCAGCCAACCCGGGGGGGGGAAATCCCAAGAGACCCAGTACTTC. Translating gives CASSQPGGGKSQETQYF.

The rearrangement links TRBV10-3 to TRBJ1-2, with a tentative D call TRBD1 (6 bases). The germline CDR1 and CDR2 sequences are ENHRY and SYGVKD. The length of the CDR3 is 16 residues. V shed 0 bases and J shed 5 bases, with 16 bases lying between them. The chain's CDR3 is CAISESSGGARYGYTF. The CDR3 nucleotides are TGTGCCATCAGTGAGTCTTCGGGGGGGGCGCGATATGGCTACACCTTC.

The table lists this clone with a few counts. The chain uses TRBV30 and TRBJ2-7, with D maybe TRBD1 (6 bases). This CDR3 is built from 15 residues. Germline lookup yields CDR1 GTSNPN and CDR2 SVGIG (reference sequence). The V and J ends lost 4 bases and 2 bases respectively, with 18 bases between them. CDR3 sequence reads: CAWTERRGHTYEQYF. DNA for the CDR3: TGTGCCTGGACCGAAAGACGGGGACACACCTACGAGCAGTACTTC.

The gene calls are TRBV5-4 and TRBJ2-1; TRBD1 is a possible D gene (5 bases). The CDR3 sequence is 11 residues long. Trimming took 4 bases from V and 7 from J, leaving 6 bases between them. Germline V CDR1 and CDR2: SGHNT, YYREEE (reference sequence). The CDR3 spells CASSPGNEQFF. The CDR3 coding sequence is TGTGCCAGCAGCCCAGGGAATGAGCAGTTCTTC.

In its sample, this clone was seen a few times. The rearrangement links TRBV11-3 to TRBJ2-7; D not certain. V was clipped by 0 bases and J by 2 bases, with 5 bases between them. Germline assignment: CDR1 SGHNT and CDR2 YENEEA. This CDR3 comprises 13 residues. The CDR3 sequence is CASSLDSTYEQYF. CDR3 nucleotides: TGTGCCAGCAGCTTAGACAGTACCTACGAGCAGTACTTC.

The chain combines TRBV6-5 with TRBJ2-1, with D perhaps matching TRBD1 (5 bases). Germline values: CDR1 MNHEY, CDR2 SVGAGI. The CDR3 is 15 residues long. Trimming cost V 2 bases and J 7 bases, with 15 bases left between them. CDR3 region: CASSYTAGKGNEQFF. CDR3 coding DNA: TGTGCCAGCAGTTACACGGCAGGGAAGGGTAATGAGCAGTTCTTC.

The V and J genes are TRBV27 and TRBJ2-3; TRBD1 aligns across 8 bases. From germline, CDR1 is MNHEY and CDR2 SMNVEV (reference sequence). J gave up 0 bases and V 6 bases, and 5 bases lay outside the gene matches. This CDR3 comprises 15 residues. The CDR3 bases are TGTGCCAGCAGGGCCGGACAGGGTAGCACAGATACGCAGTATTTT. Translating it yields CASRAGQGSTDTQYF.

This clone was observed a single time. The chain is built from TRBV30 and TRBJ2-1, with D possibly being TRBD2 (6 bases). The CDR3 totals 14 residues. The V gene's germline CDR1 is GTSNPN and CDR2 SVGIG (reference sequence). V was shortened by 0 bases and J by 1 base, with 7 bases between the two germline ends. This CDR3 is CAWSVLASYNEQFF. CDR3 DNA: TGTGCCTGGAGTGTGCTAGCGTCCTACAATGAGCAGTTCTTC.

DNA of the CDR3: TGTGCCAGTAGTATACCGCCGGGTAACGGGGAGCTGTTTTTT. Encoded protein: CASSIPPGNGELFF. This chain links TRBV19 with TRBJ2-2; D is unresolved. This CDR3 contains 14 residues. Trimming removed 2 bases at V and 7 bases at J, with 11 bases between. From germline, CDR1 is LNHDA and CDR2 SQIVND (reference sequence). The whole variable domain, remainder taken from reference TRBV19 and TRBJ2-2, is DGGITQSPKYLFRKEGQNVTLSCEQNLNHDAMYWYRQDPGQGLRLIYYSQIVNDFQKGDIAEGYSVSREKKESFPLTVTSAQKNPTAFYLCASSIPPGNGELFFGEGSRLTVL.

The rearrangement links TRBV10-3 to TRBJ2-3; 7 bases are a match to TRBD2. The CDR3 length is 14 residues. V was clipped by 7 bases and J by 6 bases; unmatched bases: 10. In germline, CDR1 is ENHRY, CDR2 SYGVKD. In DNA, the CDR3 is TGTGCCATCACCCCTTCGGCGGGAGTTGATACGCAGTATTTT. Its protein is CAITPSAGVDTQYF.

V and J are TRBV29-1 and TRBJ2-7; 12 bases agree with TRBD2. V was pared by 4 bases and J by 2 bases, with 9 bases of the junction left unmatched. The CDR3 sequence is 16 residues long. Per the germline V gene, CDR1 is SQVTM and CDR2 is ANQGSEA. This CDR3 reads CSVGGLAGGWPYEQYF. CDR3 nucleotide sequence: TGCAGCGTTGGGGGGCTAGCGGGAGGGTGGCCCTACGAGCAGTACTTC.

The chain is built from TRBV11-2 and TRBJ1-1; D gene ambiguous. CDR1 and CDR2 (germline): SGHAT, FQNNGV. V gave up 0 bases and J gave up 4 bases, with 6 bases separating them. This CDR3 spans 13 amino acids. The CDR3 DNA reads as TGTGCCAGCAGCTTAGAGGGAGTCACTGAAGCTTTCTTT. As protein: CASSLEGVTEAFF.

CDR3 residues: CASSQDSGGYQETQYF. The CDR3 coding sequence is TGTGCCAGCAGCCAAGATAGCGGGGGATACCAAGAGACCCAGTACTTC. This chain uses TRBV4-2 with TRBJ2-5, with 9 positions matching TRBD2. Per germline, CDR1 LGHNA and CDR2 YNFKEQ. V lost 0 bases, J lost 0 bases, and 2 bases stayed unmatched. The CDR3 length is 16 residues.

The chain couples TRBV7-2 to TRBJ1-1; D not resolved. CDR3 length: 13 amino acids. V lost 5 bases and J 9 bases, leaving 16 bases between the germline ends. The germline V gene has CDR1 SGHTA and CDR2 FQGNSA. The DNA of the CDR3 is TGTGCCAGCAGCGGGTACGGGGATCTTAAAGCTTTCTTT. It translates to CASSGYGDLKAFF.

The chain links TRBV6-1 to TRBJ1-3; tentatively, D is TRBD1 (5 bases). In germline, CDR1 is MNHNS, CDR2 SASEGT. CDR3 length equals 15 residues. V gave up 5 bases and J gave up 4 bases, with 15 bases separating them. The CDR3, as DNA: TGTGCCAGCAGTAATGACAGATCGGGCGGAAACACCATATATTTT. This codes for CASSNDRSGGNTIYF.

The chain recombines TRBV4-1 with TRBJ1-1; no definite D call. V lost 0 bases, J lost 3 bases, and 8 bases lay in between. The CDR3 consists of 14 residues. The germline gives CDR1 MGHRA, CDR2 YSYEKL. CDR3 DNA sequence: TGCGCCAGCAGCCAAGATCCAACTGACACTGAAGCTTTCTTT. Protein sequence: CASSQDPTDTEAFF.

In its sample, this clone was seen a few times. V and J are TRBV7-2 and TRBJ2-1; 13 positions match TRBD2. The CDR3 totals 15 residues. The germline V gene has CDR1 SGHTA and CDR2 FQGNSA. Trimming at V came to 4 bases and at J to 10 bases, leaving 7 bases not matched to a gene. CDR3 DNA: TGTGCCAGCAGCTGGACTAGCGGGAGACTTCGCGAGCAGTTCTTC. Amino acid sequence: CASSWTSGRLREQFF. Full variable domain (remainder filled in from reference TRBV7-2 and TRBJ2-1): GAGVSQSPSNKVTEKGKDVELRCDPISGHTALYWYRQSLGQGLEFLIYFQGNSAPDKSGLPSDRFSAERTGGSVSTLTIQRTQQEDSAVYLCASSWTSGRLREQFFGPGTRLTVL.

This clone has just a few counts. The junction departs from the called germline gene at one end, perhaps through a read error. The rearrangement uses TRBV10-3 and TRBJ2-3, with a weak D call TRBD2 (6 bases). Looked up from germline, CDR1 is ENHRY and CDR2 is SYGVKD. The CDR3 sequence is 14 residues long. The CDR3 reads CASSDGTSTDTQYF. CDR3 coding DNA: TGTGCCAGCAGTGACGGGACTAGCACAGATACGCAGTATTTT.

The V gene is TRBV29-1, the J gene TRBJ2-7; D possibly corresponds to TRBD2 (6 bases). V was trimmed by 0 bases and J by 7 bases, leaving 19 bases between them. The germline V gene encodes CDR1 SQVTM and CDR2 ANQGSEA. This CDR3 region has 15 residues. The CDR3 loop is CSVEDRGFFSGEQYF. The DNA of the CDR3 is TGCAGCGTTGAAGATCGGGGGTTTTTCTCGGGAGAGCAGTACTTC.

This sequence joins TRBV5-1 and TRBJ2-5, with 8 bases lining up with TRBD2. After removal of 0 bases from V and 5 bases from J, the junction contained 6 bases not matched to a gene. The CDR3 sequence is 15 residues long. Germline assignment: CDR1 SGHRS and CDR2 YFSETQ. CDR3 in amino acids: CASSLETGGPETQYF. CDR3 DNA sequence: TGCGCCAGCAGCTTGGAAACGGGGGGGCCGGAGACCCAGTACTTC. Full variable domain (missing parts from reference TRBV5-1 and TRBJ2-5): KAGVTQTPRYLIKTRGQQVTLSCSPISGHRSVSWYQQTPGQGLQFLFEYFSETQRNKGNFPGRFSGRQFSNSRSEMNVSTLELGDSALYLCASSLETGGPETQYFGPGTRLLVL.

This rearrangement joins TRBV6-5 to TRBJ1-1; D gene uncertain. Germline CDR1 reads MNHEY; CDR2 reads SVGAGI. V was trimmed by 2 bases and J by 2 bases, leaving 6 bases between them. The CDR3 covers 13 residues. CDR3 DNA sequence: TGTGCCAGCAGTTACAGACACAACACTGAAGCTTTCTTT. Amino acids: CASSYRHNTEAFF.

The V call is TRBV28, the J call TRBJ1-2; D gene ambiguous. The CDR3 loop spans 12 amino acids. Deletions cut 3 bases from V and 6 bases from J, with 8 bases between. Looked up from germline, CDR1 is MDHEN and CDR2 is SYDVKM. The DNA for the CDR3 is TGTGCCAGCAGTTTGGCTCAAGATGGCTACACCTTC. Its translation: CASSLAQDGYTF.

This sequence joins TRBV6-5 and TRBJ2-4; 8 positions match TRBD1. CDR1 is MNHEY and CDR2 is SVGAGI in the germline V gene. CDR3 size: 14 residues. Germline trimming cut 5 bases from V and 5 bases from J; bases unmatched to any gene: 5. The CDR3 loop is CASSAAGGQNIQYF. The CDR3 DNA reads TGTGCCAGCAGTGCGGCAGGGGGCCAAAACATTCAGTACTTC.

Only one count was recorded for this clone. Here the CDR3 reads CASSLDLGGGNEQFF. In DNA, the CDR3 is TGTGCCAGCAGCTTGGACTTGGGGGGGGGCAATGAGCAGTTCTTC. The chain employs TRBV7-3 and TRBJ2-1; 7 bases agree with TRBD2. Germline V gives CDR1 SGHTA, CDR2 FQGTGA. CDR3 length: 15 amino acids. V shed 3 bases, J shed 6 bases, and the junction held 8 bases outside the gene matches.

This chain links TRBV27 with TRBJ2-7, with 11 bases that match TRBD2. The germline V gene has CDR1 MNHEY and CDR2 SMNVEV (reference sequence). V lost 6 bases, J lost 2 bases, and 6 bases stayed unmatched. CDR3 size: 15 residues. The CDR3 DNA reads as TGTGCCAGCAGCTCTAGCGGGGGGAGGACCTACGAGCAGTACTTC. Amino acid sequence: CASSSSGGRTYEQYF.

This sequence joins TRBV6-1 and TRBJ2-7; D gene unclear. The CDR3 is 11 amino acids. Trimming cost V 4 bases and J 4 bases, with 5 bases left between them. From germline, CDR1 is MNHNS and CDR2 SASEGT. The CDR3 DNA reads TGTGCCAGCAGTGTCCCGTACGAGCAGTACTTC. The encoded protein is CASSVPYEQYF.

This clone has just a few counts. Other DNA sequences in the same sample also yield this CDR3. V and J are TRBV7-2 and TRBJ2-7; TRBD2 aligns across 8 bases. The CDR3 sequence is 14 residues long. Unmatched junction bases numbered 2, after V lost 2 bases and J lost 2 bases. Germline loops: CDR1 SGHTA, CDR2 FQGNSA. CDR3 loop: CASSLTGGTYEQYF. CDR3 coding DNA: TGTGCCAGCAGCTTAACGGGAGGGACCTACGAGCAGTACTTC. The complete variable domain, with remaining parts taken from reference TRBV7-2 and TRBJ2-7, reads GAGVSQSPSNKVTEKGKDVELRCDPISGHTALYWYRQSLGQGLEFLIYFQGNSAPDKSGLPSDRFSAERTGGSVSTLTIQRTQQEDSAVYLCASSLTGGTYEQYFGPGTRLTVT.

The chain links TRBV7-2 to TRBJ1-4, with 11 bases fitting TRBD1. Germline-derived CDR1 and CDR2 are SGHTA and FQGNSA. There are 15 residues in the CDR3. Unmatched junction bases numbered 6, after V lost 5 bases and J lost 7 bases. CDR3 amino acids: CASSPYGTGGEKLFF. The CDR3 nucleotides read TGTGCCAGCAGCCCTTACGGGACAGGGGGTGAAAAACTGTTTTTT. Variable domain in full (rest from reference TRBV7-2 and TRBJ1-4): GAGVSQSPSNKVTEKGKDVELRCDPISGHTALYWYRQSLGQGLEFLIYFQGNSAPDKSGLPSDRFSAERTGGSVSTLTIQRTQQEDSAVYLCASSPYGTGGEKLFFGSGTQLSVL.

The chain recombines TRBV6-6 with TRBJ1-2; 7 bases agree with TRBD1. This CDR3 region has 13 residues. In germline, CDR1 is MNHNY, CDR2 SVGAGI (reference sequence). V shed 6 bases and J 4 bases; nucleotides not matched to a gene: 5. The CDR3 sequence is CASSGRGIYGYTF. The CDR3 DNA reads TGTGCCAGCAGCGGCAGGGGGATCTATGGCTACACCTTC.

V is TRBV5-1 and J is TRBJ2-3, with D hard to call. The ends were cut back, 0 bases at V and 0 bases at J, with 11 bases in the middle. Germline CDR1 and CDR2: SGHRS and YFSETQ. The length of the CDR3 is 16 residues. The CDR3 DNA follows: TGCGCCAGCAGCTTGGTTCTATCCACTAGCACAGATACGCAGTATTTT. It translates to CASSLVLSTSTDTQYF.

This rearrangement joins TRBV7-9 to TRBJ1-2; TRBD1 is a possible D gene (6 bases). The CDR3 is 14 amino acids. V lost 1 base, J lost 5 bases, and 11 bases lay in between. In germline, CDR1 is SEHNR, CDR2 FQNEAQ (reference sequence). Here the CDR3 DNA reads TGTGCCAGCAGCTTAGAACGGACAGCTTATGGCTACACCTTC. It translates to CASSLERTAYGYTF.